The rows below give T cell receptor beta chains drawn from one sample of a study of cytotoxic CD8 clonotypes in ibrutinib-treated CLL. Data came from immunoSEQ multiplex PCR; TCRdb stores just in-frame clones and leaves some out. This table holds about 130,000 clones, about 70% found once. Sequences were derived from PBMCs, sampled after 24 months of ibrutinib treatment. Receptor source: a human donor with chronic lymphocytic leukemia. CDR3s include the opening cysteine and the closing phenylalanine or tryptophan. The order of the fields is clone size, V gene, J gene, D gene, CDR3 protein, CDR3 DNA. D genes are given only for firm matches. Some rows mark clone size as missing; the rest say once, few, many or name a class of expanded clone.

size: NA
V: TRBV19
J: TRBJ2-7
D: TRBD1
CDR3: CAPTPGQGAWERDEQYF
DNA: TGTGCCCCGACCCCCGGACAGGGTGCGTGGGAGAGGGACGAGCAGTACTTC

size: few
V: TRBV7-2
J: TRBJ2-1
D: TRBD1
CDR3: CATATTGAYNEQFF
DNA: TGTGCCACCGCGACGACAGGGGCCTACAATGAGCAGTTCTTC

size: NA
V: TRBV10-3
J: TRBJ1-1
D: TRBD1
CDR3: CAISESGQWGTEAFF
DNA: TGTGCCATCAGTGAGTCGGGACAGTGGGGCACTGAAGCTTTCTTT

size: NA
V: TRBV18
J: TRBJ2-5
D: NA
CDR3: CASSPRAGVETQYF
DNA: TGTGCCAGCTCACCTCGCGCGGGTGTGGAGACCCAGTACTTC

size: NA
V: TRBV6-4
J: TRBJ1-2
D: NA
CDR3: CASSDSRRGYTF
DNA: TGTGCCAGCAGTGACTCTAGGCGGGGCTACACCTTC

size: NA
V: TRBV7-2
J: TRBJ2-1
D: NA
CDR3: CASSLGGVSYNEQFF
DNA: TGTGCCAGCAGCTTAGGGGGGGTTTCCTACAATGAGCAGTTCTTC

size: NA
V: TRBV14
J: TRBJ1-2
D: NA
CDR3: CASSWGWDGYTF
DNA: TGTGCCAGCAGCTGGGGTTGGGATGGCTACACCTTC

size: NA
V: TRBV9
J: TRBJ1-2
D: NA
CDR3: CASSGGTEGYTF
DNA: TGTGCCAGCAGCGGGGGGACGGAGGGCTACACCTTC

size: NA
V: TRBV29-1
J: TRBJ2-5
D: NA
CDR3: CSVAPTQETQYF
DNA: TGCAGCGTGGCCCCCACCCAAGAGACCCAGTACTTC

size: NA
V: TRBV2
J: TRBJ2-7
D: NA
CDR3: CASRSGPSGEQYF
DNA: TGTGCCAGCAGGTCGGGACCCTCGGGCGAGCAGTACTTC

size: NA
V: TRBV5-1
J: TRBJ2-3
D: NA
CDR3: CASRALRAGLSTDTQYF
DNA: TGCGCCAGCAGGGCCCTCCGTGCGGGACTCAGCACAGATACGCAGTATTTT

size: NA
V: TRBV7-9
J: TRBJ1-5
D: NA
CDR3: CASSASNQPQHF
DNA: TGTGCCAGCAGCGCTAGCAATCAGCCCCAGCATTTT

size: NA
V: TRBV5-1
J: TRBJ2-3
D: NA
CDR3: CATAPQGRGTDTQYF
DNA: TGCGCCACGGCACCACAGGGAAGAGGCACAGATACGCAGTATTTT

size: NA
V: TRBV10-3
J: TRBJ2-5
D: NA
CDR3: CAINGDNQETQYF
DNA: TGTGCCATCAACGGGGACAACCAAGAGACCCAGTACTTC

size: NA
V: TRBV2
J: TRBJ1-5
D: NA
CDR3: CASSGLMGQPQHF
DNA: TGTGCCAGCAGTGGGCTAATGGGGCAGCCCCAGCATTTT

size: NA
V: TRBV11-2
J: TRBJ2-7
D: NA
CDR3: CASSPLGHEQYF
DNA: TGTGCCAGCAGCCCACTGGGCCACGAGCAGTACTTC

size: NA
V: TRBV6-1
J: TRBJ2-7
D: NA
CDR3: CASSAYGQEGHEQYF
DNA: TGTGCCAGCAGTGCCTACGGACAGGAGGGCCACGAGCAGTACTTC

size: few
V: TRBV9
J: TRBJ2-2
D: NA
CDR3: CASSVAGNTGELFF
DNA: TGTGCCAGCAGCGTAGCGGGGAACACCGGGGAGCTGTTTTTT

size: NA
V: TRBV5-1
J: TRBJ2-1
D: NA
CDR3: CASSLGPGREDEQFF
DNA: TGCGCCAGCAGCTTGGGCCCAGGAAGGGAGGATGAGCAGTTCTTC

size: NA
V: TRBV4-2
J: TRBJ2-1
D: TRBD2
CDR3: CASSQAALAGANEQFF
DNA: TGTGCCAGCAGCCAAGCGGCGCTAGCGGGGGCCAATGAGCAGTTCTTC

size: NA
V: TRBV6-4
J: TRBJ1-5
D: TRBD1
CDR3: CASADREGGQPQHF
DNA: TGTGCCAGCGCGGACAGGGAAGGAGGCCAGCCCCAGCATTTT

size: few
V: TRBV7-9
J: TRBJ2-1
D: TRBD2
CDR3: CASSPAGLRGNEQFF
DNA: TGTGCCAGCAGCCCCGCGGGACTAAGAGGGAATGAGCAGTTCTTC

size: NA
V: TRBV5-4
J: TRBJ2-5
D: NA
CDR3: CASSPGGTAQETQYF
DNA: TGTGCCAGCAGCCCTGGCGGGACAGCCCAAGAGACCCAGTACTTC

size: NA
V: TRBV7-2
J: TRBJ2-3
D: TRBD2
CDR3: CASSPRGSGGAGTDTQYF
DNA: TGTGCCAGCAGCCCCCGGGGAAGCGGGGGGGCCGGCACAGATACGCAGTATTTT

size: NA
V: TRBV20-1
J: TRBJ2-1
D: NA
CDR3: CSAKSGEQFF
DNA: TGCAGTGCTAAAAGCGGTGAGCAGTTCTTC